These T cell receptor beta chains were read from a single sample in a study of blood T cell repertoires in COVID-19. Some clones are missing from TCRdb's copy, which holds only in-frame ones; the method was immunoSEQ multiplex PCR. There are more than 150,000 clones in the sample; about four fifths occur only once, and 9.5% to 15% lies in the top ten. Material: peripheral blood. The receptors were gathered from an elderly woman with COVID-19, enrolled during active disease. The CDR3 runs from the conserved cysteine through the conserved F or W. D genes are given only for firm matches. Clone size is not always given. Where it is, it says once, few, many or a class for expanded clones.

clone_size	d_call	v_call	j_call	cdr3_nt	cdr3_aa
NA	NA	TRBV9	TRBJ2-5	TGTGCCAGCAGCGTAGGGTATGGGGGAGGTCAAGAGACCCAGTACTTC	CASSVGYGGGQETQYF
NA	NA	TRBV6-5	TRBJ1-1	TGTGCCAGCAGAAAACCGGGGGACACTGAAGCTTTCTTT	CASRKPGDTEAFF
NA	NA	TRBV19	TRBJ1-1	TGTGCCAGTAGTACCCCCCAACAGGGCACGAACACTGAAGCTTTCTTT	CASSTPQQGTNTEAFF
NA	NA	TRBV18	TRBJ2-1	TGTGCCAGCTCACCACGGCCCCCGGGGGGCAGGAACAATGAGCAGTTCTTC	CASSPRPPGGRNNEQFF
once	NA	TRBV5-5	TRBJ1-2	TGTGCCAGCAGCTTTTCCGGGGGATCGGATGGCTACACCTTC	CASSFSGGSDGYTF
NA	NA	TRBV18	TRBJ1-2	TGTGCCAGCTCACCCGACACCGCTAACTATGGCTACACCTTC	CASSPDTANYGYTF
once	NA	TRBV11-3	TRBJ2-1	TGTGCCAGCAGCTTTTACTCCTCCTACAATGAGCAGTTCTTC	CASSFYSSYNEQFF
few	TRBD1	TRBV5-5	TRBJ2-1	TGTGCCAGCAGCCCCGCCCCGGGACAGCACTACAATGAGCAGTTCTTC	CASSPAPGQHYNEQFF
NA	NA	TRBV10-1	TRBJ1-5	TGCGCCAGCGAGGGGGGGAGCCAGCCCCAGCATTTT	CASEGGSQPQHF
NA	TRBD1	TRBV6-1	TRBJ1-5	TGTGCCAGCAGTGAATACAGGGGGATACAGCCCCAGCATTTT	CASSEYRGIQPQHF
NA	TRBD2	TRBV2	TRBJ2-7	TGTGCCAGCAGTGAAGTCCTCGGGACTAGTATCTACGAGCAGTACTTC	CASSEVLGTSIYEQYF
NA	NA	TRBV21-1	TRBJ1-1	TGTGCCAGCAGCAAAGTAACAGGGGGCCTGAACACTGAAGCTTTCTTT	CASSKVTGGLNTEAFF
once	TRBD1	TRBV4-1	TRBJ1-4	TGCGCCAGCAGCCTCACAGGGGCACTGTTTTTT	CASSLTGALFF
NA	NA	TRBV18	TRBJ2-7	TGTGCCAGCTCACCAGGGCTTGAGTACGAGCAGTACTTC	CASSPGLEYEQYF
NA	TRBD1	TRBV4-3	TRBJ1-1	TGCGCCAGCAGCCAAGACGAGGACAGGGAGACTTTCTTT	CASSQDEDRETFF
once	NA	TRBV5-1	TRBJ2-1	TGCGCCAGCAACCTTGACAGGTTGGATGAGCAGTTCTTC	CASNLDRLDEQFF
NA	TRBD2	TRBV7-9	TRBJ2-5	TGTGCCAGCAGCTTATCAGCGGGAGAGGTCCAAGAGACCCAGTACTTC	CASSLSAGEVQETQYF
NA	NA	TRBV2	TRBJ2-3	TGTGCCAGCTCTGGGGCCCCCGCAACACCTTCTAGCACAGATACGCAGTATTTT	CASSGAPATPSSTDTQYF
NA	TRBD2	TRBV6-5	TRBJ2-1	TGTGCCAGCAGTTACTCCCCTAGCGGGAGAAATGAGCAGTTCTTC	CASSYSPSGRNEQFF
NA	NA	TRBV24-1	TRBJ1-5	TGTGCCACCAGACGGGAGGGGTTCAGCAATCAGCCCCAGCATTTT	CATRREGFSNQPQHF
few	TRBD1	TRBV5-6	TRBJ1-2	TGTGCCAGCAGCTTTAATACAGGGGCTGGCTACACCTTC	CASSFNTGAGYTF
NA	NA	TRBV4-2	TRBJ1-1	TGTGCCAGCAGCCAAGACAGTGAAGCTTTCTTT	CASSQDSEAFF
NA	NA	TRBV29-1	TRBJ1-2	TGCAGCGTTGGGTACAGTTATGGCTACACCTTC	CSVGYSYGYTF
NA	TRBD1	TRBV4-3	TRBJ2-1	TGCGCCAGCAGCCAAGAGAACAGGGGGGACAATGAGCAGTTCTTC	CASSQENRGDNEQFF
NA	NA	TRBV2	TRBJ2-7	TGTGCCCGCACGCAGGGCTACTTC	CARTQGYF
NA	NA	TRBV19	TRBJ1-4	TGTGCCAGTAGTATAAGGTCTAGTGAAAAACTGTTTTTT	CASSIRSSEKLFF
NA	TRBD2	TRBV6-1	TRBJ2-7	TGTGCCAGCAGTGAAGGGTCTAGCGGGCTTTACGAGCAGTACTTC	CASSEGSSGLYEQYF
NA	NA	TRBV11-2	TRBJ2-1	TGTGCCAGCAGCCGAGGAGGTCACCGCTCCTACAATGAGCAGTTCTTC	CASSRGGHRSYNEQFF
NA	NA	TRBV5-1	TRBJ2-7	TGCGCCAGCAGCCAAGGACATTCGTTTTCCTACGAGCAGTACTTC	CASSQGHSFSYEQYF
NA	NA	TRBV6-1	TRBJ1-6	TGTGCCAGCAGTGTTCCCCCGTCGGGTCAGAAGAATTCACCCCTCCACTTT	CASSVPPSGQKNSPLHF
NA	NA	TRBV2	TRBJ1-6	TGTGCCAGCTCCTTTTCCTGGGGCAATAATTCACCCCTCCACTTT	CASSFSWGNNSPLHF
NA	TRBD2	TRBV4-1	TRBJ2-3	TGCGCCAGCAGCCGCGTTTACGGGACTAGCGGTTACACAGATACGCAGTATTTT	CASSRVYGTSGYTDTQYF
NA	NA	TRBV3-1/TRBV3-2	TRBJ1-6	TGTGCCAGCAGCCAAGCCAGCAGGTATAATTCACCCCTCCACTTT	CASSQASRYNSPLHF
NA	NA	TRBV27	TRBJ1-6	TGTGCCAGCAGTTTCATGAATTCACCCCTCCACTTT	CASSFMNSPLHF
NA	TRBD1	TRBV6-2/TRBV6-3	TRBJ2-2	TGTGCCAGCAGTTTCCCTCCGGGACAGGGTTTCACCGGGGAGCTGTTTTTT	CASSFPPGQGFTGELFF
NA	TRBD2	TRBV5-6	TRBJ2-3	TGTGCCAGCAGCTTATCGCGGACTAGCGGCACAGATACGCAGTATTTT	CASSLSRTSGTDTQYF
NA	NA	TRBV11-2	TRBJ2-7	TGTGCCAGCAGCTTAGGGCAGGTGTCCTACGAGCAGTACTTC	CASSLGQVSYEQYF
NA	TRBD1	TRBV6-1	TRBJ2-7	TGTGCCAGCAGTGAAGCGGGACAGACTTACGAGCAGTACTTC	CASSEAGQTYEQYF
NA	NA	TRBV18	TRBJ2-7	TGTGCCAGCTCACGAACTAGCTCCTACGAGCAGTACTTC	CASSRTSSYEQYF
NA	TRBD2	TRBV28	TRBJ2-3	TGTGCCAGCAGTTCCCAACTAGCGGGAGTAGGTACAGATACGCAGTATTTT	CASSSQLAGVGTDTQYF
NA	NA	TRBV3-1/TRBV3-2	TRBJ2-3	TGTGCCAGCAGCCCAGGCCACGGCACAGATACGCAGTATTTT	CASSPGHGTDTQYF
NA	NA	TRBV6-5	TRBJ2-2	TGTGCCAGCAGTTACTCTCCAAACACCGGGGAGCTGTTTTTT	CASSYSPNTGELFF
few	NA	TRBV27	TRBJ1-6	TGTGCCAGCAGTTTATTACACCGGGACTCAGGTTCACCCCTCCACTTT	CASSLLHRDSGSPLHF
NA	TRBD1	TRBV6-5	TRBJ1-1	TGTGCCAGCAGTTCAGGGACAGGGACGGGCACTGAAGCTTTCTTT	CASSSGTGTGTEAFF
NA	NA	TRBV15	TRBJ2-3	TGTGCCACCAGCAGATATGGATCGGGTTTCCTTGTCACAGATACGCAGTATTTT	CATSRYGSGFLVTDTQYF
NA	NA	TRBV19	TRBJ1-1	TGTGCCAGTAGTATTCGGGCACGGTCGAGTCCTAGGGGTTTTGTTCCCACTGAAGCTTTCTTT	CASSIRARSSPRGFVPTEAFF